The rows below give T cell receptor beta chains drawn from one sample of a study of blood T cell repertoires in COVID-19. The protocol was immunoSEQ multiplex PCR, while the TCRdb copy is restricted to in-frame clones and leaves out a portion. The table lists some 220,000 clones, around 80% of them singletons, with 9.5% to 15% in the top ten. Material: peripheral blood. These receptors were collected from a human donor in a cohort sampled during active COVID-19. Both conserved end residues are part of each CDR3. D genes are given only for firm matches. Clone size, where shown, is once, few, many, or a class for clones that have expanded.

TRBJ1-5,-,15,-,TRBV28,CASSLVGDSNQPQHF,TGTGCCAGCAGTTTAGTAGGGGATAGCAATCAGCCCCAGCATTTT
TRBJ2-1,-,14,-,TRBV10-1,CASSVAIPYNEQFF,TGCGCCAGCAGTGTAGCGATCCCCTACAATGAGCAGTTCTTC
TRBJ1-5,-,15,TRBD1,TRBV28,CASSTRQGRDQPQHF,TGTGCCAGCAGTACTCGACAGGGAAGGGATCAGCCCCAGCATTTT
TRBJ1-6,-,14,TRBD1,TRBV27,CASSRTGDNSPLHF,TGTGCCAGCAGTAGGACAGGGGATAATTCACCCCTCCACTTT
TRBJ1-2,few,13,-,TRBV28,CASISPSGGGYTF,TGTGCCAGCATCAGCCCGTCGGGGGGCGGCTACACCTTC
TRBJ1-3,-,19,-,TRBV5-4,CASSPRSSKGGLSGNTIYF,TGTGCCAGCAGCCCACGGTCGTCGAAGGGAGGACTGTCTGGAAACACCATATATTTT
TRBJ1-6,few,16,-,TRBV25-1,CASSELLRVQNSPLHF,TGTGCCAGCAGTGAATTGCTCAGGGTACAGAATTCACCCCTCCACTTT
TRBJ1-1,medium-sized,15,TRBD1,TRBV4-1,CASSQEKGASTEAFF,TGCGCCAGCAGCCAAGAGAAGGGGGCGAGCACTGAAGCTTTCTTT
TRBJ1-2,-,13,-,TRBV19,CASSIGTDYGYTF,TGTGCCAGTAGTATTGGCACAGACTATGGCTACACCTTC
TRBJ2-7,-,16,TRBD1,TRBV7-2,CASSSRVRDRAHEQYF,TGTGCCAGCAGCTCCCGAGTCAGGGACAGGGCCCACGAGCAGTACTTC
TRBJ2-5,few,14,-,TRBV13,CASSLVGEQETQYF,TGTGCCAGCAGCTTAGTTGGTGAGCAAGAGACCCAGTACTTC
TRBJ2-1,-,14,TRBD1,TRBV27,CASTRQGPHNEQFF,TGTGCCAGCACGAGACAGGGTCCGCACAATGAGCAGTTCTTC
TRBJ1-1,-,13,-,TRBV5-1,CASSLAVGGRAFF,TGCGCCAGCAGCTTGGCCGTTGGGGGGAGAGCTTTCTTT
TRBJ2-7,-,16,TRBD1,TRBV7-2,CASSLAGTGGSYEQYF,TGTGCCAGCAGCTTAGCAGGGACAGGGGGCTCCTACGAGCAGTACTTC
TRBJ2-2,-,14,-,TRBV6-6,CASGLPRDTGELFF,TGTGCCAGCGGGCTTCCCAGGGACACCGGGGAGCTGTTTTTT
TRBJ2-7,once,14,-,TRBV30,CAWSKGHTEGEQYF,TGTGCCTGGAGTAAGGGACATACAGAAGGCGAGCAGTACTTC
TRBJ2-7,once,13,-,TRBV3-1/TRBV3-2,CASSQNRAYEQYF,TGTGCCAGCAGCCAGAACAGGGCCTACGAGCAGTACTTC
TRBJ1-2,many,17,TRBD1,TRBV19,CASSPSSGTGSDYGYTF,TGTGCCAGTAGTCCTTCCTCCGGGACAGGCTCGGACTATGGCTACACCTTC
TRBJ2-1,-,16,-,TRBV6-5,CASSYSLAPYPNEQFF,TGTGCCAGCAGTTACTCGCTTGCACCCTACCCCAATGAGCAGTTCTTC
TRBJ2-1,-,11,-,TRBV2,CASSQWLEQFF,TGTGCCAGCAGCCAGTGGCTTGAGCAGTTCTTC
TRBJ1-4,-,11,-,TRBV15,CATSGSEKLFF,TGTGCCACCAGCGGGAGCGAAAAACTGTTTTTT
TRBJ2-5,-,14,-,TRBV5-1,CASSLTGIMETQYF,TGCGCCAGCAGCTTGACAGGGATAATGGAGACCCAGTACTTC
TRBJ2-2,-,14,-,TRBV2,CASQRTANTGELFF,TGTGCCAGCCAAAGGACAGCGAACACCGGGGAGCTGTTTTTT
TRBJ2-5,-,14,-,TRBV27,CASSFLGYQETQYF,TGTGCCAGCAGCTTTCTCGGGTACCAAGAGACCCAGTACTTC
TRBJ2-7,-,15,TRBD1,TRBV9,CASTEGQGPSYEQYF,TGTGCCAGCACCGAAGGACAGGGGCCCTCCTACGAGCAGTACTTC
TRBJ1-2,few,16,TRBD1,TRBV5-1,CASSGKGQGTRYGYTF,TGCGCCAGCAGCGGCAAGGGACAGGGCACGCGGTATGGCTACACCTTC
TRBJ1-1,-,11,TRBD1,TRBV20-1,CSARGDSEAFF,TGCAGTGCTAGGGGGGACAGTGAAGCTTTCTTT
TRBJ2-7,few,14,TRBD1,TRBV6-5,CASKTGTGTYEQYF,TGTGCCAGCAAAACCGGGACAGGGACGTACGAGCAGTACTTC
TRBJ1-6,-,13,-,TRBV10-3,CAISDYYNSPLHF,TGTGCCATCAGTGATTACTATAATTCACCCCTCCACTTT
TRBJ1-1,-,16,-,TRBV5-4,CASSSDRLELNTEAFF,TGTGCCAGCAGCTCAGACAGACTAGAGTTGAACACTGAAGCTTTCTTT
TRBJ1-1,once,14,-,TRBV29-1,CSVHGRQTFAEAFF,TGCAGCGTTCACGGGAGACAAACTTTCGCTGAAGCTTTCTTT
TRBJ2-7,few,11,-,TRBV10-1,CASKSGVPQYF,TGCGCCAGCAAATCCGGGGTGCCGCAGTACTTC
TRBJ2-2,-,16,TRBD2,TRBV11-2,CASSVVTSGHTGELFF,TGTGCCAGCAGCGTGGTAACTAGCGGACACACCGGGGAGCTGTTTTTT
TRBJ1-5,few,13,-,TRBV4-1,CASSQDLNQPQHF,TGCGCCAGCAGCCAAGATCTGAATCAGCCCCAGCATTTT
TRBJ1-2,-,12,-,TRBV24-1,CATSVRGDGYTF,TGTGCCACAAGCGTCCGGGGAGATGGCTACACCTTC
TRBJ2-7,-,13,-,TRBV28,CASKRGGLYEQYF,TGTGCCAGCAAAAGGGGGGGACTCTACGAGCAGTACTTC
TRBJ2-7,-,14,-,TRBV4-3,CASSQDHSLGQQYF,TGCGCCAGCAGCCAAGATCACAGTCTGGGGCAGCAGTACTTC
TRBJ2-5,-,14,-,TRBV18,CASSPPLQQETQYF,TGTGCCAGCTCACCACCGTTGCAGCAAGAGACCCAGTACTTC
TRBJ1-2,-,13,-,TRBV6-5,CASSSGGAYGYTF,TGTGCCAGCAGTAGTGGGGGGGCCTATGGCTACACCTTC
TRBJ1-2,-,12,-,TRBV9,CASTDGVYGYTF,TGTGCCAGCACCGACGGGGTGTATGGCTACACCTTC
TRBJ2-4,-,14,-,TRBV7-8,CASSTVHSQNIQYF,TGTGCCAGCAGCACAGTCCACAGTCAAAACATTCAGTACTTC
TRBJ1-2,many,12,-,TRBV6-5,CASSFQGYGYTF,TGTGCCAGCAGTTTTCAGGGTTATGGCTACACCTTC
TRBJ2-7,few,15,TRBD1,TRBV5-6,CASSKFRDRAYEQYF,TGTGCCAGCAGCAAATTCCGGGACAGGGCCTACGAGCAGTACTTC
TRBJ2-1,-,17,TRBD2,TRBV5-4,CASSFIRTSGLLNEQFF,TGTGCCAGCAGCTTCATTCGGACTAGCGGGCTACTCAATGAGCAGTTCTTC
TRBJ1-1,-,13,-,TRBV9,CASSVFGESEAFF,TGTGCCAGCAGCGTATTTGGAGAATCTGAAGCTTTCTTT
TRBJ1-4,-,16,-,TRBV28,CASSLPNRDSNEKLFF,TGTGCCAGCAGTTTACCCAATCGAGACAGTAATGAAAAACTGTTTTTT
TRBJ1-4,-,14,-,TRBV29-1,CSVGSGESNEKLFF,TGCAGCGTTGGTAGCGGGGAAAGTAATGAAAAACTGTTTTTT
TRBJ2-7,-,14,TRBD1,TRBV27,CASREQGSPYEQYF,TGTGCCAGCAGAGAACAGGGGTCTCCCTACGAGCAGTACTTC
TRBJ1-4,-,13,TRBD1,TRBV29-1,CSARTGENEKLFF,TGCAGCGCTAGGACAGGGGAGAATGAAAAACTGTTTTTT
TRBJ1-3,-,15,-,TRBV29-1,CSVEKNRGPGNTIYF,TGCAGCGTTGAAAAAAATCGCGGGCCTGGAAACACCATATATTTT
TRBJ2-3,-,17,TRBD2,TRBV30,CAWSRAPWAGDTDTQYF,TGTGCCTGGAGTCGAGCCCCCTGGGCGGGGGATACAGATACGCAGTATTTT
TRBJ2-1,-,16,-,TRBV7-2,CASSLRPGLSYNEQFF,TGTGCCAGCAGCTTAAGACCGGGACTCTCCTACAATGAGCAGTTCTTC
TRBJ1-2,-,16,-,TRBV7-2,CASSLTPGAANYGYTF,TGTGCCAGCAGCTTAACCCCAGGCGCCGCTAACTATGGCTACACCTTC
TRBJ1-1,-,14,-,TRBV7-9,CASSLVRSSTEAFF,TGTGCCAGCAGCTTAGTCCGCTCTAGCACTGAAGCTTTCTTT
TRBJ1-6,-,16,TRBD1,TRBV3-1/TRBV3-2,CASSPMRGQGSSPLHF,TGTGCCAGCAGCCCAATGCGGGGACAGGGGAGTTCACCCCTCCACTTT
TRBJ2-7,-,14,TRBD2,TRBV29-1,CSVEPSGGTYEQYF,TGCAGCGTTGAACCTAGCGGGGGGACCTACGAGCAGTACTTC
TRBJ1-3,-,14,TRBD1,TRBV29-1,CSVATGGLGNTIYF,TGCAGCGTCGCCACAGGGGGCCTAGGAAACACCATATATTTT
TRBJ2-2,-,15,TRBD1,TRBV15,CATSREARGSGELFF,TGTGCCACCAGCAGAGAGGCCAGGGGGTCCGGGGAGCTGTTTTTT
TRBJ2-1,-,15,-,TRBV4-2,CASSQSTGGRNEQFF,TGTGCCAGCAGCCAATCCACCGGAGGCCGGAATGAGCAGTTCTTC
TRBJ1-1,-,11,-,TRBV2,CASKSGTEAFF,TGTGCCAGCAAATCCGGGACTGAAGCTTTCTTT